These 8 T cell receptor beta chains came from one sample sequenced in a study of beta chain features in type 1 diabetes. The entirety of the isolated RNA underwent reverse transcription, so expressed TCRB transcripts were sequenced. The assay was immunoSEQ multiplex PCR, and TCRdb's table has in-frame clones only and misses some. The sample carries 900,000 or so clones, roughly 16% recorded once. Sequencing used naive CD4+ T cells from blood. These receptors were taken from a woman between 18 and 30 years old in good health.

Comment on this clone: The junction departs from the called germline gene at one end, perhaps through a read error. Distinct nucleotide sequences in the sample also encode this CDR3. The gene calls are TRBV18 and TRBJ2-7; 9 bases are shared with TRBD1. Germline V gives CDR1 KGHSH, CDR2 LQKENI. This CDR3 region has 16 residues. CDR3 sequence reads: CASSPRGQGPTYEQYF. For the CDR3, the DNA is TGTGCAAGCTCACCCCGGGGACAGGGCCCTACCTACGAGCAGTACTTC. Based on the CDR3 plus reference TRBV18 and TRBJ2-7, the full variable domain is NAGVMQNPRHLVRRRGQEARLRCSPMKGHSHVYWYRQLPEEGLKFMVYLQKENIIDESGMPKERFSAEFPKEGPSILRIQQVVRGDSAAYFCASSPRGQGPTYEQYFGPGTRLTVT.

Only a few counts were recorded for this clone. This rearrangement joins TRBV28 to TRBJ2-1, with 11 bases that match TRBD1. Germline CDR1 is MDHEN and CDR2 is SYDVKM. There are 15 residues in the CDR3. V lost 3 bases to trimming and J lost 6 bases; unmatched junction nucleotides: 4. The CDR3 reads CASSLIGTGGNEQFF. The CDR3, as DNA: TGTGCCAGCAGTTTGATAGGGACAGGGGGCAATGAGCAGTTCTTC.

In this sample, this clone turned up a few times. The chain employs TRBV6-6 and TRBJ2-1, with D possibly TRBD2 on 6 matching bases. The V end was cut by 0 bases, the J end by 2 bases, with 11 bases between. Per germline, CDR1 MNHNY and CDR2 SVGAGI (reference sequence). There are 16 residues in the CDR3. The CDR3 DNA reads as TGTGCCAGCAGTTACTCTGGGACTGACGCCTACAATGAGCAGTTCTTC. Its protein is CASSYSGTDAYNEQFF.

This rearrangement joins TRBV11-2 to TRBJ2-1, with 7 bases fitting TRBD1. J gave up 4 bases and V 4 bases, and 7 bases lay outside the gene matches. From germline, CDR1 is SGHAT and CDR2 FQNNGV. The CDR3 sequence is 15 residues long. The DNA for the CDR3 is TGTGCCAGCAGCTCCGCTACAGGGGTTTACAATGAGCAGTTCTTC. Its protein product is CASSSATGVYNEQFF.

This clone was seen a handful of times. The chain carries TRBV9 and TRBJ2-1; TRBD2 aligns across 12 bases. The CDR3 loop spans 22 amino acids. Germline CDR1 is SGDLS and CDR2 is YYNGEE. The trim removed 3 bases at V and 0 bases at J, leaving 19 bases unmatched. CDR3 in DNA: TGTGCCAGCAGCGGGCGGATAAGGGGGACTAGCGGGCACATGAGCTCCTACAATGAGCAGTTCTTC. Translated, it gives CASSGRIRGTSGHMSSYNEQFF.

The chain couples TRBV9 to TRBJ2-1; 10 nucleotides line up with TRBD2. The CDR3 is 18 residues long. Germline trimming cut 0 bases from V and 2 bases from J; bases unmatched to any gene: 8. The germline gives CDR1 SGDLS, CDR2 YYNGEE. CDR3 in amino acids: CASSVGPVLAGAYNEQFF. The CDR3 nucleotides are TGTGCCAGCAGCGTAGGCCCGGTTCTAGCGGGAGCCTACAATGAGCAGTTCTTC.

This clone has a handful of counts. The chain combines TRBV9 with TRBJ2-1, with 7 bases fitting TRBD2. Germline V gives CDR1 SGDLS, CDR2 YYNGEE. The CDR3 covers 15 residues. V shed 4 bases, J shed 8 bases, and the junction held 12 bases outside the gene matches. The CDR3 DNA reads as TGTGCCAGCAGCCCCCGACTAGCTCGGACGGATGAGCAGTTCTTC. This translates into CASSPRLARTDEQFF.

The table lists this clone with a few counts. The genes are TRBV10-3 and TRBJ2-3, with D maybe TRBD2 (6 bases). This CDR3 is built from 14 residues. The V gene's germline CDR1 is ENHRY and CDR2 SYGVKD. Trimming shortened V by 5 bases and J by 7 bases, and 16 bases separated the two germline ends. The CDR3 sequence: CAISLARLSHTQYF. The CDR3 region has the DNA TGTGCCATCAGTCTAGCGCGTCTATCACATACGCAGTATTTT.